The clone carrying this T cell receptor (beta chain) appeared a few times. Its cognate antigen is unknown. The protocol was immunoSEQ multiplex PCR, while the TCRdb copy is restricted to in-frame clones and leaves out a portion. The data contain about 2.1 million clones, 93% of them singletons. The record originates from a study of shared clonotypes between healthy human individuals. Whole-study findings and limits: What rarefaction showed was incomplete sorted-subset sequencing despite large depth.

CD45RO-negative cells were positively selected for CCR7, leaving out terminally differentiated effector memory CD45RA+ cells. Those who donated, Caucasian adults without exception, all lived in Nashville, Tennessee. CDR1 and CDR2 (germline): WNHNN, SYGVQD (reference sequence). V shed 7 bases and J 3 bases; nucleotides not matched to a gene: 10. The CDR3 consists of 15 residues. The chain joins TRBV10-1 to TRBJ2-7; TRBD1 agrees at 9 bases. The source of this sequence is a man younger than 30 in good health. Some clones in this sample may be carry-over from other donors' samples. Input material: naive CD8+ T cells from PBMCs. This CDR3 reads CASTYRDRARYEQYF. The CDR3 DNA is TGCGCCAGCACCTACCGGGACAGGGCTCGCTACGAGCAGTACTTC.